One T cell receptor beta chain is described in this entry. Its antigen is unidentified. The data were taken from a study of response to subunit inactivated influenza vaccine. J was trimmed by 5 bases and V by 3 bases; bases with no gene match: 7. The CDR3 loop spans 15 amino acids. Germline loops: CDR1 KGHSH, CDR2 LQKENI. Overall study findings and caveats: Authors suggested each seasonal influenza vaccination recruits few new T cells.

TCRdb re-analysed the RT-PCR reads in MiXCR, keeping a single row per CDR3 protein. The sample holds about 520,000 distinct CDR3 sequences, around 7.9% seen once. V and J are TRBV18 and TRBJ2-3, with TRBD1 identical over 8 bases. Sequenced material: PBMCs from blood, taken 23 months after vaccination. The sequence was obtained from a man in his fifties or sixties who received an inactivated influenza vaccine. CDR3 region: CASSPYTGGGDTQYF. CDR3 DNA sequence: TGTGCCAGCTCACCTTACACAGGGGGAGGAGATACGCAGTATTTT. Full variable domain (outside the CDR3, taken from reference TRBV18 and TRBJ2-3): NAGVMQNPRHLVRRRGQEARLRCSPMKGHSHVYWYRQLPEEGLKFMVYLQKENIIDESGMPKERFSAEFPKEGPSILRIQQVVRGDSAAYFCASSPYTGGGDTQYFGPGTRLTVL.